The 15 T cell receptor beta chains below all came from one sample that was sequenced in a study of shared clonotypes between healthy human individuals. Method: immunoSEQ multiplex PCR; TCRdb's copy keeps in-frame clones and lacks some. The sample comprises a few hundred thousand clones, roughly three quarters of which are singletons, and about 11% rests with the top ten. Sequences were obtained from PBMCs. These receptor sequences come from a woman between 40 and 50 years old in good health. Some clones in this sample may be carry-over from other donors' samples.

The chain is built from TRBV6-5 and TRBJ1-2, with D possibly being TRBD1 (5 bases). CDR3 length: 14 residues. Germline V CDR1 and CDR2: MNHEY, SVGAGI. V was pared by 6 bases and J by 2 bases, with 13 bases between. DNA for the CDR3: TGTGCCAGCAGCCGAGGAGAGGGGAACTATGGCTACACCTTC. It yields the protein CASSRGEGNYGYTF.

This chain links TRBV5-1 with TRBJ2-1; D is possibly TRBD2 (6 bases). The germline V gene has CDR1 SGHRS and CDR2 YFSETQ. Trimming cost V 4 bases and J 5 bases, with 10 bases left between them. The CDR3 contains 13 residues. CDR3: CASSGRYDNEQFF. As DNA, the CDR3 is TGCGCCAGCAGCGGGAGGTACGACAATGAGCAGTTCTTC.

This chain joins TRBV19 and TRBJ1-5; possible D gene TRBD1, 5 bases. Trimming cost V 7 bases and J 6 bases, with 16 bases left between them. The germline gives CDR1 LNHDA, CDR2 SQIVND (reference sequence). This CDR3 comprises 14 residues. The CDR3 is CASMAGGGTQPQHF. In DNA, the CDR3 is TGTGCCAGTATGGCTGGGGGAGGTACTCAGCCCCAGCATTTT.

The chain is built from TRBV29-1 and TRBJ2-7, with D unclear. The V and J ends lost 3 bases and 6 bases respectively, with 15 bases between them. This CDR3 region has 13 residues. Germline V gene sequence: CDR1 SQVTM, CDR2 ANQGSEA. For the CDR3, the DNA is TGCAGCGTTGACGGGCGTGCAACCGGCGAGCAGTACTTC. This translates into CSVDGRATGEQYF.

DNA of the CDR3: TGCGCCAGCAGCCAAGATGGAGGGTACAATGAGCAGTTCTTC. It encodes CASSQDGGYNEQFF. The J gene is TRBJ2-1, the V gene TRBV4-3, with D maybe TRBD2 (6 bases). Germline values: CDR1 LGHNA, CDR2 YSLEER. V was trimmed by 0 bases and J by 4 bases, leaving 7 bases between them. CDR3 length: 14 residues.

In its sample, this clone was seen once. The chain joins TRBV5-1 to TRBJ2-2, with 10 bases fitting TRBD1. Looked up from germline, CDR1 is SGHRS and CDR2 is YFSETQ. The length of the CDR3 is 15 residues. V shed 7 bases, J shed 3 bases, and the junction held 6 bases outside the gene matches. CDR3 amino acids: CASHWGQGYTGELFF. In DNA form, the CDR3 reads TGCGCCAGCCATTGGGGACAGGGGTACACCGGGGAGCTGTTTTTT.

This clone was seen a single time. The same CDR3 also results from other DNA sequences found in this sample. The V gene is TRBV20-1, the J gene TRBJ1-1, with unresolved D. Germline V gene lookup returns CDR1 DFQATT and CDR2 SNEGSKA (reference sequence). The CDR3 totals 11 residues. The germline V and J ends were trimmed by 0 bases and 7 bases, with 6 bases remaining between them. The CDR3 here is CSAREDGEAFF. The CDR3 DNA follows: TGCAGTGCTAGAGAAGACGGTGAAGCTTTCTTT.

This clone came up once. At one of its ends the junction is not consistent with the germline gene, which may arise from a read error. This chain links TRBV10-3 with TRBJ2-6; no firm D call. This CDR3 is built from 14 residues. Germline V gives CDR1 ENHRY, CDR2 SYGVKD. CDR3 amino acids: CASSQLPGANVLTF. DNA of the CDR3: TGTGCCAGCAGTCAGTTACCTGGGGCCAACGTCCTGACTTTC.

The chain carries TRBV27 and TRBJ2-7; 8 nucleotides match TRBD2. Germline CDR1 is MNHEY and CDR2 is SMNVEV (reference sequence). This CDR3 spans 14 amino acids. The junction had 6 bases not matched to a gene; V was cut back by 5 bases and J by 3 bases. Here the CDR3 reads CASSPGGAYYEQYF. CDR3 DNA sequence: TGTGCCAGCAGTCCGGGGGGGGCTTACTACGAGCAGTACTTC.

The chain has TRBV14 and TRBJ2-1; 8 nucleotides line up with TRBD2. Germline lookup yields CDR1 SGHDN and CDR2 FVKESK. J gave up 10 bases and V 1 base, and 15 bases lay outside the gene matches. CDR3 length equals 17 residues. The CDR3 is CASSQAGGTIPLIEQFF. Written as DNA, the CDR3 is TGTGCCAGCAGCCAAGCGGGGGGGACTATACCCCTAATAGAGCAGTTCTTC.

On this clone: This likely reflects a read error, since a far larger clone is one base away. The chain employs TRBV30 and TRBJ1-2; D call uncertain. V lost 1 base and J 7 bases, leaving 16 bases between the germline ends. This CDR3 is built from 14 residues. Per germline, CDR1 GTSNPN and CDR2 SVGIG (reference sequence). Here the CDR3 reads CAWSAPRAQVGYTF. CDR3 bases: TGTGCCTGGAGTGCCCCGAGGGCGCAGGTTGGCTACACCTTC. Drawing the rest from reference TRBV30 and TRBJ1-2, the complete variable domain is SQTIHQWPATLVQPVGSPLSLECTVEGTSNPNLYWYRQAAGRGLQLLFYSVGIGQISSEVPQNLSASRPQDRQFILSSKKLLLSDSGFYLCAWSAPRAQVGYTFGSGTRLTVV.

This chain connects TRBV9 to TRBJ1-4; 10 nucleotides align to TRBD1. The CDR3 is 15 residues long. CDR1 and CDR2 (germline): SGDLS, YYNGEE. V trimming: 4 bases; J trimming: 5 bases; junction bases outside the gene matches: 5. The CDR3 DNA reads as TGTGCCAGCAGCATCGGACAGGGGGGGAATGAAAAACTGTTTTTT. Translating it yields CASSIGQGGNEKLFF.

With regard to this clone: A far more abundant clone sits one base away, making this likely a read error. The chain links TRBV25-1 to TRBJ2-7; D remains ambiguous. This CDR3 comprises 15 residues. Trimming removed 8 bases from V and 5 bases from J, with 22 bases in between. Germline loops: CDR1 MGHDK, CDR2 SYGVNS. The CDR3 reads CASGPRTGGPHEQYF. CDR3 in DNA: TGTGCCAGCGGTCCACGGACGGGCGGCCCCCACGAGCAGTACTTC.

Details on this clone: A read error is likely here: a far larger clone is one base away. The genes are TRBV20-1 and TRBJ2-7; D gene unclear. V was clipped by 3 bases and J by 3 bases, with 6 bases between them. Looked up from germline, CDR1 is DFQATT and CDR2 is SNEGSKA (reference sequence). The CDR3 has 11 amino acids. The CDR3 coding sequence is TGCAGTGCTAGGGTCTACTACGAGCAGTACTTC. Amino acids: CSARVYYEQYF.

This clone was counted a single time. CDR3 sequence: CASSISGEEADTQYF. As DNA, the CDR3 is TGTGCCAGTAGTATTAGTGGGGAGGAGGCAGATACGCAGTATTTT. The chain joins TRBV19 to TRBJ2-3; TRBD2 might be the D (6 bases). The CDR3 has 15 residues. Trimming took 3 bases from V and 4 from J, leaving 14 bases between them. The V gene's germline CDR1 is LNHDA and CDR2 SQIVND (reference sequence).